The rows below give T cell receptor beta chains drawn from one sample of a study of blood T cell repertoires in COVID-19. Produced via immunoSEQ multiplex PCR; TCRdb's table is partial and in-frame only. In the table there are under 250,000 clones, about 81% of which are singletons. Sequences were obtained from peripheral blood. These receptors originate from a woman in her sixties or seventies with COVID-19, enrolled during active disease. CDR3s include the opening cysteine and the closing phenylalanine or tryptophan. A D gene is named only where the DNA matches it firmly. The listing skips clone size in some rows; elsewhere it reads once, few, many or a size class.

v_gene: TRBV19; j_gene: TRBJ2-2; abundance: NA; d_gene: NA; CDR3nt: TGTGCCAGTAGTATAGGAGAGTTCACCGGGGAGCTGTTTTTT; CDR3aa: CASSIGEFTGELFF
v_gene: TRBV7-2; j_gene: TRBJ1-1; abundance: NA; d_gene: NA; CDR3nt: TGTGCCAGCAGCTTAGAATTATTTTCTGAAGCTTTCTTT; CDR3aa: CASSLELFSEAFF
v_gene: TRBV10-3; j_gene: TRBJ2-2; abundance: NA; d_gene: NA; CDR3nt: TGTGCCATCAGCGAGCCGGGGGGCGGCAACACCGGGGAGCTGTTTTTT; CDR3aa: CAISEPGGGNTGELFF
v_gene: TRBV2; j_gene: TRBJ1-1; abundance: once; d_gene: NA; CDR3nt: TGTGCCAGCAGGACGGGGGTGATAAACACTGAAGCTTTCTTT; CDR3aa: CASRTGVINTEAFF
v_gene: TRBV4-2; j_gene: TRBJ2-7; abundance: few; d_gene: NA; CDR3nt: TGTGCCAGCAGCCAAGACGAGACTAGTAAGCAGTACTTC; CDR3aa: CASSQDETSKQYF
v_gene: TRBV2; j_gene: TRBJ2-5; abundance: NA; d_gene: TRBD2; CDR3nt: TGTGCCAGCAGAACCTCTAGCGGTCCTTCCGAGACCCAGTACTTC; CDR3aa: CASRTSSGPSETQYF
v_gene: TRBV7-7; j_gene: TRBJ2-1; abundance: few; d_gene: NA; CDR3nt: TGTGCCAGCAGCTCAAATGCCTGGCGGAGCTCCTACAATGAGCAGTTCTTC; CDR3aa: CASSSNAWRSSYNEQFF
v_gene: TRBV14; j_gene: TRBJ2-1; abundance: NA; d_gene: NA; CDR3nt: TGTGCCAGCAGCCAAGTCGGCGGCAATGAGCAGTTCTTC; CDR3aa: CASSQVGGNEQFF
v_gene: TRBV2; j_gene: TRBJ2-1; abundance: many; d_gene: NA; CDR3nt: TGTGCCAGCAGTGAGAGGAGCTCCAGGGTAAATGAGCAGTTCTTC; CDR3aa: CASSERSSRVNEQFF
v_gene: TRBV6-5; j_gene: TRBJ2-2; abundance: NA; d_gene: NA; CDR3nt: TGTGCCAGCAGTAAGAACGGTCACACCGGGGAGCTGTTTTTT; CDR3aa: CASSKNGHTGELFF
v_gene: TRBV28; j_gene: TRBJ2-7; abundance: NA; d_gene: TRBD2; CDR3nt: TGTGCCAGCAGTCCAGCTAGCGGGAGGGCCTCCTACGAGCAGTACTTC; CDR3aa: CASSPASGRASYEQYF
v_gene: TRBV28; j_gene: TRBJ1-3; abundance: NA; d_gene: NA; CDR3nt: TGTGCCAGCAGTGACCCGGGTTCGGGAAACACCATATATTTT; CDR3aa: CASSDPGSGNTIYF
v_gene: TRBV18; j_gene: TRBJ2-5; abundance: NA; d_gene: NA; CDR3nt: TGTGCCAGCCACCTTGCGATCCGGGAGACCCAGTACTTC; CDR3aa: CASHLAIRETQYF
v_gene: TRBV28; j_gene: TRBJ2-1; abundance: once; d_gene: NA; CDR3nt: TGTGCCAGCAGGCGTTATACCTACAATGAGCAGTTCTTC; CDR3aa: CASRRYTYNEQFF
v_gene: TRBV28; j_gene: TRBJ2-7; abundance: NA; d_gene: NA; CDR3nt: TGTGCCAGCAAAGATCTGAGCTCCGGCGAGCAGTACTTC; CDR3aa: CASKDLSSGEQYF
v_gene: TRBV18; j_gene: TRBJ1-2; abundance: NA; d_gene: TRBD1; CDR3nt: TGTGCCAGCTCACCATCGATGGGACAGGAGTATGGCTACACCTTC; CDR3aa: CASSPSMGQEYGYTF
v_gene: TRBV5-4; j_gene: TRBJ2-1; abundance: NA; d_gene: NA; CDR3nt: TGTGCCAGCAGCTACCGAAACAACCTCTACAATGAGCAGTTCTTC; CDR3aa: CASSYRNNLYNEQFF
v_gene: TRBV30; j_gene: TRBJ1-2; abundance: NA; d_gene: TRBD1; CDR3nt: TGTGCCTGGAGATACAGGGGGGCTCAAGGCTACACCTTC; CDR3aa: CAWRYRGAQGYTF
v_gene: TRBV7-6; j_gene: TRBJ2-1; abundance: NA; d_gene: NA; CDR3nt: TGTGCCAGCAGCTTTCCATTTAGCGCCTACAATGAGCAGTTCTTC; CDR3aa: CASSFPFSAYNEQFF
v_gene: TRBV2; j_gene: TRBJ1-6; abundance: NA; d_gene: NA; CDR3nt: TGTGCCAGCAGTGAAGACAGCCCGAATTCACCCCTCCACTTT; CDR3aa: CASSEDSPNSPLHF
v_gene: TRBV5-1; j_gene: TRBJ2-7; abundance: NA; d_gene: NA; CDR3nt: TGCGCCAGCAGCTTGGGGGAGACAGGCTCCTACGAGCAGTACTTC; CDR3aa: CASSLGETGSYEQYF
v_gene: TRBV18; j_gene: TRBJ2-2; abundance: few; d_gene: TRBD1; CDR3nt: TGTGCCAGCTCCCCATTCCCGGGACAGGGCGCCCCCGGGGAGCTGTTTTTT; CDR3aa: CASSPFPGQGAPGELFF
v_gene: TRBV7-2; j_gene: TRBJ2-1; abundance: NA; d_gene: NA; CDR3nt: TGTGCCAGCACAGGGGGGTACAATGAGCAGTTCTTC; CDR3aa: CASTGGYNEQFF
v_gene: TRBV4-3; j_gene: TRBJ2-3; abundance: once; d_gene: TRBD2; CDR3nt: TGCGCCAGCAGCCAAGGGTTTAATCCGGGAGGGGGCACAGATACGCAGTATTTT; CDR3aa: CASSQGFNPGGGTDTQYF
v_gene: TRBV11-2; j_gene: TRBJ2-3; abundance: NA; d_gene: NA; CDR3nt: TGTGCCAGCAGTCCCTTGACTAGTCCCACAGATACGCAGTATTTT; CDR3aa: CASSPLTSPTDTQYF
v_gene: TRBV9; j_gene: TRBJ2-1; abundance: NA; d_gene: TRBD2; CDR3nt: TGTGCCAGCAGCGAGGAGCGGGGCCCGCTAATCCTCGCTGAGCAGTTCTTC; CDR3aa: CASSEERGPLILAEQFF
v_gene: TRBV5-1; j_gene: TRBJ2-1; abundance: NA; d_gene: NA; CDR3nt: TGCGCCAGCAGCCCCCGGTGGCGGGGTACCTACAATGAGCAGTTCTTC; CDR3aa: CASSPRWRGTYNEQFF
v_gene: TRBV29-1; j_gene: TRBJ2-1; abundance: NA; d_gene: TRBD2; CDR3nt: TGCAGCGTTGCCCCGGGGAGGGACGATGAGCAGTTCTTC; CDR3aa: CSVAPGRDDEQFF